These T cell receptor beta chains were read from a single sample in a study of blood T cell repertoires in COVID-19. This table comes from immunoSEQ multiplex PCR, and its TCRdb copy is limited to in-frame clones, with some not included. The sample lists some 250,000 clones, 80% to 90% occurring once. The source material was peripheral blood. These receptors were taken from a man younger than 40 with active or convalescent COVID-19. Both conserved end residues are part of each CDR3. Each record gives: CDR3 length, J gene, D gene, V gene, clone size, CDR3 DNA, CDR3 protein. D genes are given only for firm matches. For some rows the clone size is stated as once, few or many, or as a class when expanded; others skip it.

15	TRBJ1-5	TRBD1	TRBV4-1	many	TGCGCCAGCAGCCAAGAATCGACAGGGGATCAGCCCCAGCATTTT	CASSQESTGDQPQHF
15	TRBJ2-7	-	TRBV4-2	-	TGTGCCAGCAGCCAAGAGTCACTTGGGCAGAACGAGCAGTACTTC	CASSQESLGQNEQYF
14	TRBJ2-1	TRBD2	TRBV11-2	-	TGTGCCAGCAGCTTTGCTAGCGGCTACAATGAGCAGTTCTTC	CASSFASGYNEQFF
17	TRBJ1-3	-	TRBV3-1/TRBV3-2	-	TGTGCCAGCAGCCAAGACTCTTCGGGAAACTCTGGAAACACCATATATTTT	CASSQDSSGNSGNTIYF
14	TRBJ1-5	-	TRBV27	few	TGTGCCAGCAGTTTTGTAGGAGTCAATCAGCCCCAGCATTTT	CASSFVGVNQPQHF
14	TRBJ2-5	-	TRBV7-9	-	TGTGCCAGCAGCCCATTTTCGGGTTGGGAGACCCAGTACTTC	CASSPFSGWETQYF
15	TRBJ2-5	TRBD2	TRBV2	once	TGTGCCAGCAGTCGACTAGCGATGGGGGGAGAGACCCAGTACTTC	CASSRLAMGGETQYF
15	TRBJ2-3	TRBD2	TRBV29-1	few	TGCAGCGGGAGAACGTGGGGGGGTAGCACAGATACGCAGTATTTT	CSGRTWGGSTDTQYF
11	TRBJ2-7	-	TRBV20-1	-	TGCAGTGTTCAGGACAGCTACGAGCAGTACTTC	CSVQDSYEQYF
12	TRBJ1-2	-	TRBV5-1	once	TGCGCCAGCAGCTTGGCAGGCTATGGCTACACCTTC	CASSLAGYGYTF
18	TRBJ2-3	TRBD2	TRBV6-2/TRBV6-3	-	TGTGCCAGCAGTTACCCCTTTGTTAGCGGGGGTATCGAAGATACGCAGTATTTT	CASSYPFVSGGIEDTQYF
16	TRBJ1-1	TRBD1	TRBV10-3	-	TGTGCCATCGCTGGACCTCCCAGGGGGCTGGCCACTGAAGCTTTCTTT	CAIAGPPRGLATEAFF
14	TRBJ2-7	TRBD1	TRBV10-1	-	TGCGCCAGCAGTGCCGGGACAGGGAAGGACGAGCAGTACTTC	CASSAGTGKDEQYF
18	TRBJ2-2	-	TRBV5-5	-	TGTGCCAGCAGCTTGGTTCAGAAACTACAACTGAACACCGGGGAGCTGTTTTTT	CASSLVQKLQLNTGELFF
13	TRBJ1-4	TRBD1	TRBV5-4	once	TGTGCCAGCACCGCGGGACAGGGGGCGGAACTGTTTTTT	CASTAGQGAELFF
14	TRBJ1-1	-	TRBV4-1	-	TGCGCCAGCAGCCATCTCCTTGGGGGCGTAGAAGCTTTCTTT	CASSHLLGGVEAFF
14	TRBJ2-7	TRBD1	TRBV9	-	TGTGCCAGCAGCTCACCGGGACAGATCCACGAGCAGTACTTC	CASSSPGQIHEQYF
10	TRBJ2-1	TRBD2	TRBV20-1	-	TGCAGTGCCGGGAGGGGTGAGCAGTTCTTC	CSAGRGEQFF